The 10 T cell receptor beta chains below come from one sample, sequenced in a study of cytomegalovirus exposure and HLA in healthy donors. PCR involved 60 Vbeta and 13 Jbeta primers. Sequenced by immunoSEQ multiplex PCR; TCRdb stores in-frame clones only, minus some. The sample records 75,000 to 100,000 clones, about four fifths being singletons. The sample was PBMCs. Source of these receptors: a woman aged 70 to 79 in good health and CMV-seropositive.

The rearrangement uses TRBV6-4 and TRBJ2-1; D is ambiguous. V was shortened by 11 bases and J by 5 bases, with 22 bases between the two germline ends. This CDR3 spans 15 amino acids. Germline-derived CDR1 and CDR2 are MRHNA and SNTAGT. The CDR3 DNA reads as TGTGCCGCGATTGGCCCTAGTCCCGGAAACAATGAGCAGTTCTTC. Translated: CAAIGPSPGNNEQFF.

J is TRBJ2-1 and V is TRBV29-1, with TRBD2 matching 14 bases. The length of the CDR3 is 16 residues. Trimming removed 3 bases from V and 9 bases from J; junction bases left unmatched: 10. Germline assignment: CDR1 SQVTM and CDR2 ANQGSEA. CDR3 residues: CSVDTGTSGRGGEQFF. CDR3 sequence (DNA): TGCAGCGTTGACACCGGGACTAGCGGGAGAGGGGGTGAGCAGTTCTTC.

The chain combines TRBV7-2 with TRBJ1-2; TRBD1 matches 7 bases. The V gene end was trimmed by 6 bases and the J gene end by 8 bases; junction bases not matched to a gene: 9. The CDR3 consists of 13 residues. In germline, CDR1 is SGHTA, CDR2 FQGNSA. The CDR3 coding sequence is TGTGCCAGCAGTCTCGACAGGGCAAGCGGCTACACCTTC. Its protein is CASSLDRASGYTF.

This clone was observed a single time. The V call is TRBV6-5, the J call TRBJ1-6; a weak D match, TRBD1 (6 bases). V was pared by 6 bases and J by 2 bases, with 11 bases between. Per germline, CDR1 MNHEY and CDR2 SVGAGI. The CDR3 consists of 15 residues. The CDR3 here is CASSLQGPYNSPLHF. The CDR3 DNA reads as TGTGCCAGCAGCCTACAGGGACCCTATAATTCACCCCTCCACTTT.

The CDR3 region has the DNA TGTGCCACCAGCTTGGGGGGGCTAGCCAAAAACATTCAGTACTTC. As protein: CATSLGGLAKNIQYF. The rearrangement joins TRBV15 to TRBJ2-4; possibly TRBD2 for D (7 bases). V shed 5 bases and J shed 0 bases, with 11 bases lying between them. The CDR3 is 15 residues long. Germline V gene data show CDR1 as LNHNV and CDR2 as YYDKDF (reference sequence). Supplemented by reference TRBV15 and TRBJ2-4, the full variable domain reads DAMVIQNPRYQVTQFGKPVTLSCSQTLNHNVMYWYQQKSSQAPKLLFHYYDKDFNNEADTPDNFQSRRPNTSFCFLDIRSPGLGDTAMYLCATSLGGLAKNIQYFGAGTRLSVL.

The chain links TRBV28 to TRBJ1-5; TRBD1 aligns across 7 bases. The CDR3 loop spans 16 amino acids. V trimming: 5 bases; J trimming: 7 bases; junction bases outside the gene matches: 14. CDR1 is MDHEN, CDR2 SYDVKM, per germline. The CDR3 bases are TGTGCCAGCAGTACGCAGGGGGGAGGTTTAGGGCAGCCCCAGCATTTT. This encodes CASSTQGGGLGQPQHF.

The gene calls are TRBV7-2 and TRBJ2-7; D is undetermined. Germline CDR1 and CDR2: SGHTA and FQGNSA. The CDR3 sequence is 11 residues long. V lost 1 base and J lost 9, with 7 bases in between. The chain's CDR3 is CASSLESRQYF. The DNA for the CDR3 is TGTGCCAGCAGCTTAGAATCTCGGCAGTACTTC.

This chain uses TRBV9 with TRBJ2-2, with TRBD2 matching over 10 bases. The V gene end was trimmed by 0 bases and the J gene end by 5 bases; junction bases not matched to a gene: 4. From germline, CDR1 is SGDLS and CDR2 YYNGEE. The CDR3 loop spans 16 amino acids. The CDR3 region has the DNA TGTGCCAGCAGCGTAGAAGCGGGGGGGCGGACCGGGGAGCTGTTTTTT. Amino acid sequence: CASSVEAGGRTGELFF.

The chain links TRBV4-3 to TRBJ2-1; D ambiguous. Germline assignment: CDR1 LGHNA and CDR2 YSLEER. V lost 4 bases to trimming and J lost 7 bases, with 11 bases between them. The CDR3 runs 13 residues. CDR3 amino acids: CASSLNNGNEQFF. DNA of the CDR3: TGCGCCAGCAGCCTGAACAACGGGAATGAGCAGTTCTTC.

This clone was counted a single time. This chain joins TRBV29-1 and TRBJ2-7; D may be TRBD2 (6 bases). The germline V gene encodes CDR1 SQVTM and CDR2 ANQGSEA. The CDR3 extends over 14 amino acids. V was pared by 7 bases and J by 5 bases, with 21 bases between. The CDR3 loop is CSAAVGGLPHEQYF. The CDR3 DNA sequence: TGCAGCGCTGCGGTTGGGGGACTTCCTCACGAGCAGTACTTC.